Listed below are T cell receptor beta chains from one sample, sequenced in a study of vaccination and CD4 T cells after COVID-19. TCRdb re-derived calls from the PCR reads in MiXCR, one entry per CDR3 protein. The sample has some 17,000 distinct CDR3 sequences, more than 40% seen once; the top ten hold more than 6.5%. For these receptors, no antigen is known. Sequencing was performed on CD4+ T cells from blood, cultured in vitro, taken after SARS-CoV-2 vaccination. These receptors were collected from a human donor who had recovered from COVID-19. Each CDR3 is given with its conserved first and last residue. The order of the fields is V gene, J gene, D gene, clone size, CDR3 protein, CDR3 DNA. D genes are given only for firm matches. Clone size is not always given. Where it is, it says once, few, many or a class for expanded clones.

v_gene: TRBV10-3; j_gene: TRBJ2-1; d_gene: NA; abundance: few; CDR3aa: CATTQYNEQFF; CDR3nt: TGTGCCACAACACAGTACAATGAGCAGTTCTTC
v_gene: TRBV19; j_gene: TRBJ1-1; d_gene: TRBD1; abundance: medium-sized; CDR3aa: CASSRGQGTAEAFF; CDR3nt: TGTGCCAGTAGTAGGGGACAGGGTACTGCTGAAGCTTTCTTT
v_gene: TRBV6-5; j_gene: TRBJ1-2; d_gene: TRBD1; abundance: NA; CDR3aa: CASSYSQGARGYTF; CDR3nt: TGTGCCAGCAGTTACTCGCAGGGGGCGCGGGGCTACACCTTC
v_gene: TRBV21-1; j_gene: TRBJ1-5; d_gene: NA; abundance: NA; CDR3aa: CASSKWDRGPYNQPQHF; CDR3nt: TGTGCCAGCAGCAAATGGGACAGGGGACCCTACAATCAGCCCCAGCATTTT
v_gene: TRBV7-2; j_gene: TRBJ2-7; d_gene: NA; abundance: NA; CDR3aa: CASSLFPGVGEGHYEQYF; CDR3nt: TGTGCCAGCAGCTTATTCCCGGGGGTTGGCGAAGGACACTACGAGCAGTACTTC
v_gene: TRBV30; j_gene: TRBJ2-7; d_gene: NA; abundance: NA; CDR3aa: CAWIPGSSYEQYF; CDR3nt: TGTGCCTGGATACCCGGGAGCTCCTACGAGCAGTACTTC
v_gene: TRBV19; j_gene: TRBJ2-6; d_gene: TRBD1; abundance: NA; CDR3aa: CAAGQGSSGANVLTF; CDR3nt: TGTGCCGCCGGACAGGGGAGCTCTGGGGCCAACGTCCTGACTTTC
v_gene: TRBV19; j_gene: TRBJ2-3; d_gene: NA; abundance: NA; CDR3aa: CASSRGETRTDTQYF; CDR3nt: TGTGCCAGTAGTAGGGGGGAGACTCGCACAGATACGCAGTATTTT
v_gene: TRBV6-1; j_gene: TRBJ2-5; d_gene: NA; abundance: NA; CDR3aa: CASSELRETQYF; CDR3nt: TGTGCCAGCAGTGAATTGAGGGAGACCCAGTACTTC
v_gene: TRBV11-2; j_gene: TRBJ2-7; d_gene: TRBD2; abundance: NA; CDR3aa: CASSIGQGGVYEQYF; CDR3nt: TGTGCCAGCAGCATAGGCCAGGGAGGGGTCTACGAGCAGTACTTC
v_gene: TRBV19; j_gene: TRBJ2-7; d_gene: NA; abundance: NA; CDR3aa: CASSTLTPGPIYEQYF; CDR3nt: TGTGCCAGTAGTACTCTTACACCGGGACCCATCTACGAGCAGTACTTC
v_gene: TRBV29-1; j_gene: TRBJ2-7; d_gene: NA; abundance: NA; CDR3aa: CSVAQSSYEQYF; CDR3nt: TGCAGCGTTGCTCAAAGCTCCTACGAGCAGTACTTC
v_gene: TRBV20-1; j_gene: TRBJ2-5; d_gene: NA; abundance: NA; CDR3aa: CSARRGSVETQYF; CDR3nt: TGCAGTGCTAGACGAGGGAGTGTTGAGACCCAGTACTTC
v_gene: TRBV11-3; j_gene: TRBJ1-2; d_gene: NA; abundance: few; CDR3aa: CASDAGYTF; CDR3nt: TGTGCCAGCGATGCGGGCTACACCTTC
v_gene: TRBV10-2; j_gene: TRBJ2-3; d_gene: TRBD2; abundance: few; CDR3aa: CASGPTGGRDTQYF; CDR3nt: TGCGCCAGCGGCCCGACGGGAGGGAGAGATACGCAGTATTTT
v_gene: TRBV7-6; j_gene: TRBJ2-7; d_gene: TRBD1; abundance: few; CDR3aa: CASRSQGASYEQYF; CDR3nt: TGTGCCAGCAGGTCACAGGGGGCGTCCTACGAGCAGTACTTC
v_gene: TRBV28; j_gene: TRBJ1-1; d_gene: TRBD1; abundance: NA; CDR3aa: CASFGGQLNTEAFF; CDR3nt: TGTGCCAGCTTTGGGGGACAGTTGAACACTGAAGCTTTCTTT
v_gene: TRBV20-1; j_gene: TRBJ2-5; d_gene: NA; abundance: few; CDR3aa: CSVEAAPQETQYF; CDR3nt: TGCAGTGTCGAAGCGGCACCGCAAGAGACCCAGTACTTC
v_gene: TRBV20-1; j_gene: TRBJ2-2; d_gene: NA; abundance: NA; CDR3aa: CSALYGTGELFF; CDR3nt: TGCAGTGCCCTATATGGCACCGGGGAGCTGTTTTTT
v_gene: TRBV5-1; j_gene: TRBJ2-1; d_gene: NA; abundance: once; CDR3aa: CANSPDEQFF; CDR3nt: TGCGCCAACTCCCCCGATGAGCAGTTCTTC
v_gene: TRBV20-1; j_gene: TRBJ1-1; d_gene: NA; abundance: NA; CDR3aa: CSAREPEPEAFF; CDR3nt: TGCAGTGCTAGAGAACCAGAACCTGAAGCTTTCTTT
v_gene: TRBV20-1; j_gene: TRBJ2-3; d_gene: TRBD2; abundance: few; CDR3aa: CSGSERERGTDTQYF; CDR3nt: TGCAGTGGGTCGGAGCGGGAGAGGGGCACAGATACGCAGTATTTT
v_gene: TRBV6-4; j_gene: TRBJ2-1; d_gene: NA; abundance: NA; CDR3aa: CASSRDGVSYNEQFF; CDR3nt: TGTGCCAGCAGCAGGGACGGGGTTTCCTACAATGAGCAGTTCTTC
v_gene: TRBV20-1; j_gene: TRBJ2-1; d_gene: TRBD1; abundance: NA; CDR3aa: CSPFHRDRGNEQFF; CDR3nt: TGCAGTCCATTCCACCGGGACAGGGGGAATGAGCAGTTCTTC
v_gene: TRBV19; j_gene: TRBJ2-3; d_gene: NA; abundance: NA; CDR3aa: CASSFEGVTDTQYF; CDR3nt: TGTGCCAGTAGTTTTGAGGGAGTCACAGATACGCAGTATTTT
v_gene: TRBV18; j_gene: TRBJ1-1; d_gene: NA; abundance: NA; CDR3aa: CASSSMDLRGTEAFF; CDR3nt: TGTGCCAGCTCATCGATGGACCTAAGAGGCACTGAAGCTTTCTTT
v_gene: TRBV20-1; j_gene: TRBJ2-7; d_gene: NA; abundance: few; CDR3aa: CSATVGSSYEQYF; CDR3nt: TGCAGTGCCACCGTAGGTAGCTCCTACGAGCAGTACTTC
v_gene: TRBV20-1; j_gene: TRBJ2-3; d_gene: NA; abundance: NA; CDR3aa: CSARDSLRDITDTQYF; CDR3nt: TGCAGTGCTAGAGACTCTCTCCGGGATATCACAGATACGCAGTATTTT
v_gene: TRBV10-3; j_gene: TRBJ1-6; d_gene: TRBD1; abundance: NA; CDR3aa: CAISAGAGAGGERSPLHF; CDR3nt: TGTGCCATCAGTGCTGGGGCAGGGGCAGGGGGCGAGCGGTCACCCCTCCACTTT
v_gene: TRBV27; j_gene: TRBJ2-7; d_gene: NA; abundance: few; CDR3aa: CASSLFSDSYEQYF; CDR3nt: TGTGCCAGCAGTTTATTCTCCGACAGTTACGAGCAGTACTTC
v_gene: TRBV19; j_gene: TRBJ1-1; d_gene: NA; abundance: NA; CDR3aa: CASSIMGGTEAFF; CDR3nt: TGTGCCAGTAGTATAATGGGTGGGACTGAAGCTTTCTTT
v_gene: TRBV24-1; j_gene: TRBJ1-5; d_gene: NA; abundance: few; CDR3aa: CATSDLAGDQPQHF; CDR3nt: TGTGCCACCAGTGATTTGGCGGGGGACCAGCCCCAGCATTTT
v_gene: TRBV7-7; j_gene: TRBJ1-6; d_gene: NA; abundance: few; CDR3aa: CASSLEAGGESPLHF; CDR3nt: TGTGCCAGCAGCTTAGAGGCCGGGGGGGAATCACCCCTCCACTTT
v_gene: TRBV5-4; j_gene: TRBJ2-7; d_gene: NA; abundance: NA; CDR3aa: CASSSRTHSAGSYEQYF; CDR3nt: TGTGCCAGCAGCTCAAGGACCCATTCAGCCGGCTCCTACGAGCAGTACTTC
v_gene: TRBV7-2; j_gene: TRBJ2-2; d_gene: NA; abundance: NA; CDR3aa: CASSRSRSGTGELFF; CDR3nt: TGTGCCAGCAGCAGATCACGCTCGGGCACCGGGGAGCTGTTTTTT
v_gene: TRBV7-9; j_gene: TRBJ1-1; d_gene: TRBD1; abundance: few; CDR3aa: CASSFRQGRNTEAFF; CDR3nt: TGTGCCAGCAGCTTTAGACAGGGGAGGAACACTGAAGCTTTCTTT
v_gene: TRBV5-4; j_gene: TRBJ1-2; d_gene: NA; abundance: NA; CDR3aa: CASSMETGYYGYTF; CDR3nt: TGTGCCAGCAGCATGGAAACAGGATACTATGGCTACACCTTC
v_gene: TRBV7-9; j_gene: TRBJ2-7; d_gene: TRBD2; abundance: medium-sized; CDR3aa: CASSSPGGGSGTTYEQYF; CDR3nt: TGTGCCAGCAGCTCACCCGGGGGTGGTAGCGGGACGACCTACGAGCAGTACTTC
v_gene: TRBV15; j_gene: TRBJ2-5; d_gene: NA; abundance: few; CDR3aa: CATSRLLQGEAQYF; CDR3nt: TGTGCCACCAGCAGGCTACTCCAAGGGGAGGCCCAGTACTTC
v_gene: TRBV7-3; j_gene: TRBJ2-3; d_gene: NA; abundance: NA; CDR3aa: CASSQGGDTQYF; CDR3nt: TGTGCCAGCAGCCAAGGCGGAGATACGCAGTATTTT
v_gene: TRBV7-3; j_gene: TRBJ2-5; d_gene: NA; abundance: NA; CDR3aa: CASSLTPGQETQYF; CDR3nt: TGTGCCAGCAGCTTAACCCCAGGCCAAGAGACCCAGTACTTC
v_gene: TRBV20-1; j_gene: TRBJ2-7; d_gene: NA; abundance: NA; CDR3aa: CSAMARGEVEQYF; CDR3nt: TGCAGTGCTATGGCCAGGGGAGAGGTCGAGCAGTACTTC
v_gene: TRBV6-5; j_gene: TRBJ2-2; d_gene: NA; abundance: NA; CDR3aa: CASSYTVATGELFF; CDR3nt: TGTGCCAGCAGTTATACGGTAGCCACCGGGGAGCTGTTTTTT
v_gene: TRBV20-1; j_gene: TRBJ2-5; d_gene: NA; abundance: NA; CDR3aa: CTKGGPGGETQYF; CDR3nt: TGCACCAAGGGGGGGCCGGGGGGAGAGACCCAGTACTTC
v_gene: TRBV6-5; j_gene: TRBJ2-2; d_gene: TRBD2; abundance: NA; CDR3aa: CASSYGGRATGELFF; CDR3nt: TGTGCCAGCAGTTACGGCGGGAGGGCGACCGGGGAGCTGTTTTTT
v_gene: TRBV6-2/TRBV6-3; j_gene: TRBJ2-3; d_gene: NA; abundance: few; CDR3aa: CASSAGWEHTDTQYF; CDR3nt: TGTGCCAGCAGTGCGGGCTGGGAGCACACAGATACGCAGTATTTT
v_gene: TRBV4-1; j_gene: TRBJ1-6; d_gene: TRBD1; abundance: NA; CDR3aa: CASSRTGDGNSPLHF; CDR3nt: TGCGCCAGCAGCCGAACAGGGGACGGTAATTCACCCCTCCACTTT
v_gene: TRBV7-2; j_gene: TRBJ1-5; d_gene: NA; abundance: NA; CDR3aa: CASSKDRSQPQHF; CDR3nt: TGTGCCAGCAGCAAAGACAGATCCCAGCCCCAGCATTTT
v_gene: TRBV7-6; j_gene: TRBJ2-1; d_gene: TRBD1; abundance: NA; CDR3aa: CASSLSGTGGMDEQFF; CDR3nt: TGTGCCAGCAGCTTAAGCGGGACAGGGGGCATGGATGAGCAGTTCTTC
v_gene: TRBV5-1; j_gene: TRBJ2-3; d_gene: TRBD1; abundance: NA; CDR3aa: CASSLQGYHTDTQYF; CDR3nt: TGCGCCAGCAGCTTACAGGGGTACCACACAGATACGCAGTATTTT
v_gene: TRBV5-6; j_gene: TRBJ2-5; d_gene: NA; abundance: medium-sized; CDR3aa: CASSSGETQYF; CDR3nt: TGTGCCAGCAGCTCCGGAGAGACCCAGTACTTC
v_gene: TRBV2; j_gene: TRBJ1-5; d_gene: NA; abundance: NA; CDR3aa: CASSTQIGGSNQPQHF; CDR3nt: TGTGCCAGCAGTACACAGATCGGGGGTAGCAATCAGCCCCAGCATTTT
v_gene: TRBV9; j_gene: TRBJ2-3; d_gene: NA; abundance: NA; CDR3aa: CASSVGFGDTQYF; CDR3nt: TGTGCCAGCAGCGTCGGTTTTGGGGATACGCAGTATTTT